Listed here are 21 T cell receptor beta chains from one sample, sequenced in a study of regulatory T cells in long-lasting Graves disease (dated by TCRdb to about 2021). The library was built by means of multiplex PCR. The instrument given in TCRdb is Illumina HiSeq 4000. CDR3 regions were amplified by Arm-PCR with iRepertoire HTBI primers to construct TCR beta libraries. TCRdb cleaned the public reads at Q25 with fastp, built clones with MiXCR and kept in-frame beta chains. Records with the same CDR3 protein are collapsed into one entry carrying the most frequent genes and DNA. For this sample there are roughly 500,000 distinct CDR3 sequences; about 20% appear just once. The ten largest make up under 15% of the sample. According to the study, the label for this sample's time point signals: persistent/refractory GD, antithyroid drugs over 5 years with positive TRAb. For both TCR sequencing and RNA sequencing, RNA was extracted from PBMCs using TRIzol.

The source material was peripheral blood mononuclear cells (PBMCs), sampled when the disease was refractory, from a patient treated with antithyroid drugs. These receptor sequences come from a female donor with Graves disease.

V is TRBV7-2 and J is TRBJ2-3, with TRBD2 matching over 11 bases. Trimming removed 3 bases from V and 5 bases from J; junction bases left unmatched: 4. The germline V gene has CDR1 SGHTA and CDR2 FQGNSA. The CDR3 consists of 15 residues. CDR3 nucleotides: TGTGCCAGCAGCTTCCCCACTAGCGGGAGAGATACGCAGTATTTT. Translated, it gives CASSFPTSGRDTQYF.

This clonotype was recorded at least ten times. This chain connects TRBV6-5 to TRBJ1-1, with D possibly TRBD1 on 5 matching bases. CDR3 size: 15 residues. V was pared by 2 bases and J by 3 bases, with 13 bases between. Germline values: CDR1 MNHEY, CDR2 SVGAGI. CDR3 in DNA: TGTGCCAGCAGTTACCGGGACCCGGGGGACACTGAAGCTTTCTTT. Translated: CASSYRDPGDTEAFF.

This clonotype occurred many times. The CDR3 region is CSASAWGEQPQHF. The CDR3 region has the DNA TGCAGTGCTAGTGCTTGGGGGGAACAGCCCCAGCATTTT. This chain uses TRBV20-1 with TRBJ1-5, with D perhaps TRBD1 (5 bases). The CDR3 spans 13 residues. With 3 bases removed from V and 7 bases from J, the gap between germline ends came to 13 bases. Germline values: CDR1 DFQATT, CDR2 SNEGSKA (reference sequence).

J is TRBJ2-5 and V is TRBV7-9; 9 nucleotides match TRBD1. V lost 5 bases, J lost 5 bases, and 18 bases stayed unmatched. This CDR3 has 18 amino acids. Germline CDR1 SEHNR, CDR2 FQNEAQ (reference sequence). For the CDR3, the DNA is TGTGCCAGCAGCCCCCGATTGGTAAAACAGGGGGCTCGGGAGACCCAGTACTTC. It translates to CASSPRLVKQGARETQYF.

This clonotype was recorded at least ten times. The V and J genes are TRBV2 and TRBJ1-5, with D possibly being TRBD1 (5 bases). The germline V and J ends were trimmed by 3 bases and 1 base, with 13 bases remaining between them. This CDR3 is 16 amino acids long. The germline CDR1 and CDR2 sequences are SNHLY and FYNNEI. This CDR3 is CASSEIWPGSNQPQHF. DNA for the CDR3: TGTGCCAGCAGTGAGATTTGGCCAGGGAGCAATCAGCCCCAGCATTTT.

The V gene is TRBV12-3 or TRBV12-4, the J gene TRBJ1-1; D ambiguous. V dropped 8 bases and J dropped 1 base, with 23 bases sitting between them. This CDR3 has 17 amino acids. CDR3 DNA: TGTGCCAGCTCACTGAATCTGGGAAGGGCGGCGAACACTGAAGCTTTCTTT. Translating it yields CASSLNLGRAANTEAFF.

This clonotype was seen only a few times. CDR3: CASSLLAGGNSPLHF. CDR3 DNA sequence: TGTGCCAGCAGTTTATTAGCAGGGGGAAATTCACCCCTCCACTTT. The chain combines TRBV28 with TRBJ1-6; the match to TRBD1 covers 7 bases. From germline, CDR1 is MDHEN and CDR2 SYDVKM. Trimming took 1 base from V and 7 from J; bases not matched to a gene: 4. The CDR3 extends over 15 amino acids.

This clonotype showed up just a few times. This chain joins TRBV3-1 and TRBJ2-4, with D possibly being TRBD1 (5 bases). V was shortened by 0 bases and J by 7 bases, with 10 bases between the two germline ends. From germline, CDR1 is LGHDT and CDR2 YNNKEL (reference sequence). The CDR3 consists of 14 residues. CDR3 protein: CASSQDARANIQYF. Written as DNA, the CDR3 is TGTGCCAGCAGCCAAGACGCCAGGGCCAACATTCAGTACTTC.

Many counts were recorded for this clonotype. V gene TRBV6-1 combines with J gene TRBJ2-5, with a possible D match to TRBD1 (6 bases). The CDR3 extends over 15 amino acids. V was pared by 6 bases and J by 2 bases, with 16 bases between. Germline values: CDR1 MNHNS, CDR2 SASEGT. The CDR3 loop is CASSSRGRRQETQYF. For the CDR3, the DNA is TGTGCCAGCAGCTCCAGGGGAAGGAGACAAGAGACCCAGTACTTC.

This chain joins TRBV7-2 and TRBJ2-7; either TRBD1 or TRBD2 may fit D (5 bases each). Looked up from germline, CDR1 is SGHTA and CDR2 is FQGNSA. The CDR3 runs to 14 residues. V was shortened by 5 bases and J by 2 bases, with 13 bases between the two germline ends. The CDR3: CASSLARETYEQYF. In nucleotides, the CDR3 is TGTGCCAGCAGCCTGGCCAGGGAGACCTACGAGCAGTACTTC. The full variable domain, rest sourced from reference TRBV7-2 and TRBJ2-7, is GAGVSQSPSNKVTEKGKDVELRCDPISGHTALYWYRQSLGQGLEFLIYFQGNSAPDKSGLPSDRFSAERTGGSVSTLTIQRTQQEDSAVYLCASSLARETYEQYFGPGTRLTVT.

This clonotype has a count of ten or more. The chain links TRBV7-8 to TRBJ2-5, with unresolved D. Trimming left V 5 bases short and J 5 bases short, with 15 bases between. The CDR3 contains 14 residues. The germline V gene has CDR1 SGHVS and CDR2 FQNEAQ. CDR3 residues: CASSPHWVGETQYF. The CDR3, as DNA: TGTGCCAGCAGCCCCCATTGGGTGGGGGAGACCCAGTACTTC.

A few counts support this clonotype. V usage is TRBV30 and J usage is TRBJ1-5, with D uncertain. The CDR3 consists of 13 residues. Germline CDR1 is GTSNPN and CDR2 is SVGIG (reference sequence). Between the trimmed V and J ends, which lost 3 bases and 5 bases, there was a span of 11 bases. The DNA of the CDR3 is TGTGCCTGGAGCCCAAAGGGATATCAGCCCCAGCATTTT. Amino acids: CAWSPKGYQPQHF.

This clonotype showed up just a few times. This chain joins TRBV7-9 and TRBJ2-7, with D possibly TRBD2 on 5 matching bases. Germline V lookup: CDR1 SEHNR, CDR2 FQNEAQ (reference sequence). The CDR3 is made up of 14 amino acids. The germline V and J ends were trimmed by 5 bases and 1 base, with 12 bases remaining between them. DNA for the CDR3: TGTGCCAGCAGCAACACGAGGGATTCCTACGAGCAGTACTTC. Amino acids: CASSNTRDSYEQYF.

This clonotype was seen more than once but under ten times. V usage is TRBV5-1 and J usage is TRBJ1-1; the D gene is possibly TRBD1 (5 bases). V was shortened by 6 bases and J by 1 base, with 13 bases between the two germline ends. The CDR3 has 14 amino acids. Germline V lookup: CDR1 SGHRS, CDR2 YFSETQ. CDR3 residues: CASTSRGPNTEAFF. CDR3 in DNA: TGCGCCAGCACTTCTCGGGGCCCGAACACTGAAGCTTTCTTT.

This clonotype occurred many times. This chain joins TRBV7-8 and TRBJ2-5; D perhaps matches TRBD1 (6 bases). The CDR3 runs to 14 residues. CDR1 and CDR2 from the germline V gene are SGHVS and FQNEAQ. V lost 4 bases, J lost 5 bases, and 14 bases lay in between. The CDR3 spells CASSSQGQGETQYF. CDR3 in DNA: TGTGCCAGCAGCTCCCAGGGGCAGGGGGAGACCCAGTACTTC.

Of note for this clonotype: One junction end disagrees with the germline gene, perhaps due to a read error. The chain recombines TRBV7-2 with TRBJ1-6, with TRBD1 identical over 7 bases. The CDR3 sequence is 13 residues long. Germline CDR1 is SGHTA and CDR2 is FQGNSA. The chain's CDR3 is CASSTGEGLPSYF. The CDR3 DNA follows: TGTGCCAGCAGCACAGGGGAGGGACTACCCTCTTATTTT.

The chain recombines TRBV11-3 with TRBJ2-2; no clear D gene. This CDR3 has 15 amino acids. Germline V lookup: CDR1 SGHNT, CDR2 YENEEA. V lost 5 bases and J 4 bases, leaving 14 bases between the germline ends. CDR3 sequence (DNA): TGTGCCAGCAGCAAAAGGGATCGGCCCACCGGGGAGCTGTTTTTT. Translation gives CASSKRDRPTGELFF.

The rearrangement uses TRBV7-6 and TRBJ2-1; 8 bases map to TRBD2. Trimming took 2 bases from V and 8 from J; bases not matched to a gene: 8. The germline gives CDR1 SGHVS, CDR2 FNYEAQ. The CDR3 has 15 residues. CDR3 sequence reads: CASSLSAGEGYEQFF. The CDR3 DNA sequence: TGTGCCAGCAGCTTATCAGCGGGAGAAGGCTATGAGCAGTTCTTC.

Ten or more counts support this clonotype. The V and J genes are TRBV28 and TRBJ2-7; 7 bases map to TRBD1. The V gene's germline CDR1 is MDHEN and CDR2 SYDVKM. Germline trimming cut 5 bases from V and 0 bases from J; bases unmatched to any gene: 4. The CDR3 has 14 residues. Here the CDR3 reads CASSAHRGSYEQYF. The CDR3 DNA reads as TGTGCCAGCAGTGCCCACAGGGGCTCCTACGAGCAGTACTTC.

The chain recombines TRBV24-1 with TRBJ1-2; D is perhaps TRBD1 (6 bases). The germline gives CDR1 KGHDR, CDR2 SFDVKD. V lost 4 bases to trimming and J lost 2 bases, with 16 bases between them. CDR3 length: 16 residues. The CDR3 is CATSDSWDTRNYGYTF. In DNA form, the CDR3 reads TGTGCCACCAGTGACAGCTGGGACACCCGAAACTATGGCTACACCTTC.

This clonotype was recorded many times. The chain links TRBV7-6 to TRBJ1-6; D unresolved. V was cut by 5 bases and J by 9 bases, with 17 bases left in between. The CDR3 loop spans 15 amino acids. CDR1 is SGHVS, CDR2 FNYEAQ, per germline. CDR3: CASSPDETSGSPLHF. The CDR3 DNA follows: TGTGCCAGCAGCCCAGACGAGACCAGTGGTTCACCCCTCCACTTT.